These 19 T cell receptor beta chains were sequenced from one sample in a study of B cell selection in AIRE deficiency. Using immunoSEQ multiplex PCR, the repertoire was profiled, and TCRdb retains in-frame clones only, with some absent. The repertoire holds over 20,000 clones, with about 96% as singletons. Sorting defined conventional CD4 T cells as CD4+CD127+. Sequencing was performed on conventional CD4+ T cells sorted from PBMCs. These receptors originate from a human donor with AIRE deficiency.

The CDR3 DNA reads as TGTGCCAGCAGCTTAGGTGCTGAAGCTTTCTTT. Residues: CASSLGAEAFF. This sequence joins TRBV5-6 and TRBJ1-1; D remains ambiguous. The CDR3 extends over 11 amino acids. V dropped 2 bases and J dropped 6 bases, with 5 bases sitting between them. Per germline, CDR1 SGHDT and CDR2 YYEEEE.

The chain recombines TRBV4-3 with TRBJ2-7; tentatively, D is TRBD1 (5 bases). Looked up from germline, CDR1 is LGHNA and CDR2 is YSLEER. V was cut by 3 bases and J by 5 bases, with 11 bases left in between. The CDR3 runs to 13 residues. The CDR3 sequence is CASSQWGGDEQYF. CDR3 coding DNA: TGCGCCAGCAGCCAGTGGGGCGGTGACGAGCAGTACTTC.

This chain links TRBV11-2 with TRBJ2-5; 14 nucleotides align to TRBD2. The germline V gene encodes CDR1 SGHAT and CDR2 FQNNGV. The CDR3 spans 19 residues. V trimming: 5 bases; J trimming: 4 bases; junction bases outside the gene matches: 15. CDR3 sequence (DNA): TGTGCCAGCAGCCTATGGACTAGCGGGGGGCCCCGACTCCGAGAGACCCAGTACTTC. This sequence encodes CASSLWTSGGPRLRETQYF.

The chain recombines TRBV6-1 with TRBJ1-1, with a tentative D call TRBD1 (5 bases). This CDR3 comprises 15 residues. Germline V CDR1 and CDR2: MNHNS, SASEGT. V dropped 6 bases and J dropped 0 bases, with 14 bases sitting between them. This CDR3 reads CASSSTGTMNTEAFF. CDR3 in DNA: TGTGCCAGCAGCTCCACCGGGACTATGAACACTGAAGCTTTCTTT.

CDR3 protein: CASSPPGGNTEAFF. The CDR3 DNA follows: TGTGCCAGCTCACCACCGGGAGGGAACACTGAAGCTTTCTTT. V and J are TRBV18 and TRBJ1-1; D is ambiguous. This CDR3 spans 14 amino acids. Germline values: CDR1 KGHSH, CDR2 LQKENI. Trimming removed 0 bases at V and 1 base at J, with 6 bases between.

The chain uses TRBV11-1 and TRBJ2-3; D is ambiguous. Looked up from germline, CDR1 is SGHAT and CDR2 is FQDESV (reference sequence). The CDR3 sequence is 14 residues long. V shed 1 base and J shed 2 bases, with 7 bases lying between them. The CDR3 loop is CASSLDIYTDTQYF. The CDR3 region has the DNA TGTGCCAGCAGCTTAGATATTTACACAGATACGCAGTATTTT.

The V call is TRBV5-4, the J call TRBJ2-3; D unresolved. The V end was cut by 0 bases, the J end by 0 bases, with 11 bases between. The CDR3 extends over 16 amino acids. Germline CDR1 is SGHNT and CDR2 is YYREEE (reference sequence). The CDR3 nucleotides read TGTGCCAGCAGCTTGGCGGCAGTGAGGAGCACAGATACGCAGTATTTT. Protein: CASSLAAVRSTDTQYF.

The chain couples TRBV4-2 to TRBJ2-4, with D uncertain. The V and J ends lost 5 bases and 7 bases respectively, with 18 bases between them. The CDR3 is 15 residues long. Per germline, CDR1 LGHNA and CDR2 YNFKEQ. CDR3 sequence reads: CASSFAQLGRNIQYF. The DNA for the CDR3 is TGTGCCAGCAGCTTCGCCCAGCTCGGAAGGAACATTCAGTACTTC.

This clone has only a few counts. V gene TRBV6-6 combines with J gene TRBJ2-2; 10 bases align to TRBD2. The length of the CDR3 is 16 residues. CDR1 is MNHNY, CDR2 SVGAGI, per germline (reference sequence). V was pared by 6 bases and J by 0 bases, with 4 bases of the junction left unmatched. The CDR3 is CASRASGGPNTGELFF. In DNA form, the CDR3 reads TGTGCCAGCAGGGCTAGCGGGGGCCCGAACACCGGGGAGCTGTTTTTT.

This sequence joins TRBV11-3 and TRBJ1-1; D unclear. The CDR3 runs 14 residues. V gave up 6 bases and J gave up 0 bases, with 11 bases separating them. Germline CDR1 and CDR2: SGHNT and YENEEA. CDR3 region: CASRLTSLNTEAFF. CDR3 in DNA: TGTGCCAGCAGACTCACGAGCTTGAACACTGAAGCTTTCTTT.

This sequence joins TRBV7-3 and TRBJ2-1; D possibly uses TRBD1 or TRBD2 (5 bases each). CDR1 and CDR2 from the germline V gene are SGHTA and FQGTGA. The CDR3 loop spans 15 amino acids. V lost 3 bases, J lost 6 bases, and 15 bases lay in between. CDR3 amino acids: CASSFRDGPLNEQFF. The CDR3 DNA sequence: TGTGCCAGCAGCTTCAGGGACGGCCCCCTCAATGAGCAGTTCTTC.

This clone was found once. The chain links TRBV7-2 to TRBJ2-4; possible D gene TRBD2, 5 bases. CDR3 length: 15 amino acids. Germline loops: CDR1 SGHTA, CDR2 FQGNSA. V lost 1 base, J lost 9 bases, and 16 bases lay in between. The CDR3 nucleotides read TGTGCCAGCAGCTTAGATCCGGGGTCGGGCGGCATTCAGTACTTC. As protein: CASSLDPGSGGIQYF.

This clone has a single count. The rearrangement links TRBV4-2 to TRBJ2-3; the D is unclear. V gave up 1 base and J gave up 0 bases, with 5 bases separating them. The CDR3 has 14 amino acids. From germline, CDR1 is LGHNA and CDR2 YNFKEQ. The CDR3 protein is CASSQVASTDTQYF. Written as DNA, the CDR3 is TGTGCCAGCAGCCAAGTCGCCAGCACAGATACGCAGTATTTT.

The CDR3 DNA reads TGTGCCAGCAGCCGGGTGGAAGAGACCCAGTACTTC. Its protein product is CASSRVEETQYF. The gene calls are TRBV7-9 and TRBJ2-5, with D unclear. Per germline, CDR1 SEHNR and CDR2 FQNEAQ (reference sequence). V lost 5 bases, J lost 3 bases, and 7 bases lay in between. This CDR3 is built from 12 residues. Looking up the rest from reference TRBV7-9 and TRBJ2-5 gives the full variable domain: DTGVSQNPRHKITKRGQNVTFRCDPISEHNRLYWYRQTLGQGPEFLTYFQNEAQLEKSRLLSDRFSAERPKGSFSTLEIQRTEQGDSAMYLCASSRVEETQYFGPGTRLLVL.

The chain joins TRBV2 to TRBJ2-2, with 12 positions matching TRBD2. V was clipped by 7 bases and J by 5 bases; unmatched bases: 5. Germline assignment: CDR1 SNHLY and CDR2 FYNNEI. This CDR3 comprises 15 residues. Here the CDR3 reads CASTSGGARTGELFF. The DNA for the CDR3 is TGTGCCAGCACTAGCGGGGGGGCCCGGACCGGGGAGCTGTTTTTT.

The CDR3 sequence: CASSPRLGYTF. The DNA of the CDR3 is TGTGCCAGCAGCCCGCGGCTTGGCTACACCTTC. This chain joins TRBV7-9 and TRBJ1-2; D remains unclear. This CDR3 region has 11 residues. Trimming cost V 5 bases and J 7 bases, with 8 bases left between them. The V gene's germline CDR1 is SEHNR and CDR2 FQNEAQ (reference sequence).

The chain recombines TRBV9 with TRBJ1-4; possibly TRBD1 for D (6 bases). Germline CDR1 SGDLS, CDR2 YYNGEE. Trimming took off 3 bases at V and 8 bases at J, with 11 bases between the two ends. This CDR3 has 13 amino acids. The CDR3 coding sequence is TGTGCCAGCAGCGGACAGGTGGGGGAAAAACTGTTTTTT. Its translation: CASSGQVGEKLFF.

The chain has TRBV14 and TRBJ1-3; 7 positions agree with TRBD1. The V and J ends lost 6 bases and 1 base, in that order; junction bases with no gene match: 12. This CDR3 is 17 amino acids long. Germline V gene lookup returns CDR1 SGHDN and CDR2 FVKESK. The CDR3 protein is CASRLSKQGFSGNTIYF. CDR3 in DNA: TGTGCCAGCAGACTATCAAAACAGGGGTTTTCTGGAAACACCATATATTTT. Filled out from reference TRBV14 and TRBJ1-3, the complete variable domain reads EAGVTQFPSHSVIEKGQTVTLRCDPISGHDNLYWYRRVMGKEIKFLLHFVKESKQDESGMPNNRFLAERTGGTYSTLKVQPAELEDSGVYFCASRLSKQGFSGNTIYFGEGSWLTVV.

Written as DNA, the CDR3 is TGTGCCAGCAGCTTTAGCGGGACCCCCTACGAGCAGTACTTC. Residues: CASSFSGTPYEQYF. The chain combines TRBV7-8 with TRBJ2-7; 8 nucleotides match TRBD2. The CDR3 consists of 14 residues. Germline CDR1 and CDR2: SGHVS and FQNEAQ. The V and J ends lost 3 bases and 2 bases, in that order; junction bases with no gene match: 3.